This entry describes one T cell receptor beta chain. Its cognate antigen is unknown. This entry is derived from a study of cytomegalovirus exposure and HLA in healthy donors. V dropped 10 bases and J dropped 3 bases, with 27 bases sitting between them. CDR3 size: 17 residues. Germline CDR1 SGHTA, CDR2 FQGTGA. General study findings and limits: Specific recognition of CMV antigens was confirmed in vitro for a few chains (all CMV-associated).

PCR used 60 Vbeta primers and 13 Jbeta primers. The method was immunoSEQ multiplex PCR; TCRdb's version includes in-frame clones alone and lacks a portion of them. The sample holds about 130,000 clones, 77% seen once. Sequencing was carried out using PBMCs. The clonotype was recovered from a man aged 30 to 45 in good health and CMV-seronegative. The J gene is TRBJ1-1, the V gene TRBV7-3; TRBD1 is a possible D gene (6 bases). The CDR3 here is CATSVRDNGKKDTEAFF. The CDR3 nucleotides read TGTGCCACCTCAGTCAGGGACAACGGGAAGAAGGACACTGAAGCTTTCTTT.